A selection of T cell receptor beta chains follows, all from one sample in a study of Tregs in tolerant kidney transplant recipients. Produced via immunoSEQ multiplex PCR; TCRdb's table is partial and in-frame only. The sample yields tens of thousands of clones, 80% to 95% seen once. The sequences come from CD4+ T cells from blood, collected before the transplant. The receptors were sampled from a human donor who received a combined kidney and bone marrow transplant. Both conserved end residues are part of each CDR3. The D gene is left open where the match is weak. Rows give clone size only sometimes, using once, few, many, or a class for an expanded clone.

v_call: TRBV5-5
j_call: TRBJ1-5
clone_size: .
cdr3_length: 16
d_call: .
cdr3_aa: CASSLGGQGSNQPQHF
cdr3_nt: TGTGCCAGCAGCTTGGGGGGGCAGGGTAGCAATCAGCCCCAGCATTTT

v_call: TRBV7-3
j_call: TRBJ2-1
clone_size: .
cdr3_length: 16
d_call: TRBD2
cdr3_aa: CASSRPGLASDNEQFF
cdr3_nt: TGTGCCAGCAGCCGGCCGGGACTAGCCAGCGACAATGAGCAGTTCTTC

v_call: TRBV18
j_call: TRBJ2-3
clone_size: .
cdr3_length: 15
d_call: TRBD2
cdr3_aa: CASSPLAGRTDTQYF
cdr3_nt: TGTGCCAGCTCACCCCTAGCGGGGCGCACAGATACGCAGTATTTT

v_call: TRBV11-2
j_call: TRBJ2-5
clone_size: .
cdr3_length: 14
d_call: .
cdr3_aa: CASSLRGIGETQYF
cdr3_nt: TGTGCCAGCAGCTTGAGGGGGATTGGAGAGACCCAGTACTTC

v_call: TRBV30
j_call: TRBJ2-1
clone_size: .
cdr3_length: 12
d_call: .
cdr3_aa: CAWSEQGNEQFF
cdr3_nt: TGTGCCTGGAGTGAACAGGGCAATGAGCAGTTCTTC

v_call: TRBV2
j_call: TRBJ2-3
clone_size: few
cdr3_length: 16
d_call: .
cdr3_aa: CASREGGDRPTDTQYF
cdr3_nt: TGTGCCAGCCGAGAGGGCGGGGACAGACCCACAGATACGCAGTATTTT

v_call: TRBV4-3
j_call: TRBJ2-5
clone_size: .
cdr3_length: 13
d_call: TRBD2
cdr3_aa: CASSQRGSETQYF
cdr3_nt: TGCGCCAGCAGCCAGCGGGGGTCGGAGACCCAGTACTTC

v_call: TRBV7-2
j_call: TRBJ1-5
clone_size: .
cdr3_length: 13
d_call: .
cdr3_aa: CASSIDSDQPQHF
cdr3_nt: TGTGCCAGCAGCATCGACAGCGATCAGCCCCAGCATTTT

v_call: TRBV28
j_call: TRBJ2-7
clone_size: .
cdr3_length: 15
d_call: .
cdr3_aa: CASSAPGGRAIEQYF
cdr3_nt: TGTGCCAGCAGTGCCCCGGGGGGCAGGGCAATTGAGCAGTACTTC

v_call: TRBV7-9
j_call: TRBJ1-2
clone_size: .
cdr3_length: 15
d_call: .
cdr3_aa: CASSLMAGTNYGYTF
cdr3_nt: TGTGCCAGCAGCTTAATGGCGGGCACCAACTATGGCTACACCTTC

v_call: TRBV5-4
j_call: TRBJ2-1
clone_size: once
cdr3_length: 15
d_call: TRBD2
cdr3_aa: CASSLELAGAAEQFF
cdr3_nt: TGTGCCAGCAGCTTGGAGTTGGCGGGAGCAGCTGAGCAGTTCTTC

v_call: TRBV7-2
j_call: TRBJ2-1
clone_size: .
cdr3_length: 11
d_call: .
cdr3_aa: CASSFADEQFF
cdr3_nt: TGTGCCAGCAGCTTCGCGGATGAGCAGTTCTTC

v_call: TRBV10-3
j_call: TRBJ1-5
clone_size: few
cdr3_length: 16
d_call: .
cdr3_aa: CAISPTLGGSNQPQHF
cdr3_nt: TGTGCCATCAGCCCAACCCTGGGAGGTTCCAATCAGCCCCAGCATTTT

v_call: TRBV5-1
j_call: TRBJ2-1
clone_size: .
cdr3_length: 15
d_call: TRBD1
cdr3_aa: CASSLLRGRSDEQFF
cdr3_nt: TGCGCCAGCAGCTTGTTGAGGGGGCGCAGCGATGAGCAGTTCTTC

v_call: TRBV11-2
j_call: TRBJ1-1
clone_size: .
cdr3_length: 15
d_call: .
cdr3_aa: CASSLTPDMNTEAFF
cdr3_nt: TGTGCCAGCAGCTTAACACCTGACATGAACACTGAAGCTTTCTTT

v_call: TRBV7-9
j_call: TRBJ2-7
clone_size: .
cdr3_length: 14
d_call: TRBD2
cdr3_aa: CASSPSGTSYEQYF
cdr3_nt: TGTGCCAGCAGCCCGAGCGGGACGAGCTACGAGCAGTACTTC

v_call: TRBV7-9
j_call: TRBJ1-1
clone_size: once
cdr3_length: 17
d_call: .
cdr3_aa: CASSLLQGRRRTTEAFF
cdr3_nt: TGTGCCAGCAGCTTATTGCAGGGGCGACGACGCACCACTGAAGCTTTCTTT

v_call: TRBV4-3
j_call: TRBJ2-3
clone_size: once
cdr3_length: 17
d_call: .
cdr3_aa: CASSQEGSLNGPDTQYF
cdr3_nt: TGCGCCAGCAGCCAAGAAGGGAGCCTAAACGGTCCAGATACGCAGTATTTT

v_call: TRBV7-6
j_call: TRBJ2-7
clone_size: .
cdr3_length: 16
d_call: .
cdr3_aa: CASSLDPGLGAYEQYF
cdr3_nt: TGTGCCAGCAGCCTGGATCCGGGACTCGGAGCCTACGAGCAGTACTTC

v_call: TRBV6-6
j_call: TRBJ2-5
clone_size: .
cdr3_length: 15
d_call: TRBD1
cdr3_aa: CASTVGTGTQETQYF
cdr3_nt: TGTGCCAGCACTGTCGGGACAGGGACCCAAGAGACCCAGTACTTC

v_call: TRBV15
j_call: TRBJ2-5
clone_size: .
cdr3_length: 18
d_call: .
cdr3_aa: CATSREPLGRGEEKTQYF
cdr3_nt: TGTGCCACCAGCAGAGAACCCCTTGGGCGAGGGGAGGAGAAGACCCAGTACTTC

v_call: TRBV7-2
j_call: TRBJ2-5
clone_size: .
cdr3_length: 16
d_call: TRBD2
cdr3_aa: CASSARLAGGVETQYF
cdr3_nt: TGTGCCAGCAGCGCCCGACTAGCGGGGGGCGTGGAGACCCAGTACTTC

v_call: TRBV4-2
j_call: TRBJ2-7
clone_size: .
cdr3_length: 16
d_call: TRBD2
cdr3_aa: CASSPHLAGEPYEQYF
cdr3_nt: TGTGCCAGCAGCCCGCACCTAGCGGGCGAGCCCTACGAGCAGTACTTC

v_call: TRBV5-1
j_call: TRBJ2-7
clone_size: once
cdr3_length: 15
d_call: TRBD1
cdr3_aa: CASSFSGTGNYEQYF
cdr3_nt: TGCGCCAGCAGCTTTTCCGGGACAGGGAACTACGAGCAGTACTTC

v_call: TRBV6-5
j_call: TRBJ2-3
clone_size: .
cdr3_length: 15
d_call: .
cdr3_aa: CASSYSDYLTDTQYF
cdr3_nt: TGTGCCAGCAGTTACTCGGACTATCTCACAGATACGCAGTATTTT

v_call: TRBV5-1
j_call: TRBJ1-2
clone_size: .
cdr3_length: 14
d_call: .
cdr3_aa: CASSLGGTSYGYTF
cdr3_nt: TGCGCCAGCAGCTTGGGTGGCACCAGCTATGGCTACACCTTC

v_call: TRBV5-4
j_call: TRBJ2-5
clone_size: .
cdr3_length: 15
d_call: .
cdr3_aa: CASSLKTASRETQYF
cdr3_nt: TGTGCCAGCAGCTTGAAGACAGCTTCCCGAGAGACCCAGTACTTC

v_call: TRBV5-6
j_call: TRBJ2-1
clone_size: .
cdr3_length: 16
d_call: TRBD1
cdr3_aa: CASSRGTGVLGNEQFF
cdr3_nt: TGTGCCAGCAGTAGAGGGACAGGGGTGTTAGGCAATGAGCAGTTCTTC

v_call: TRBV4-3
j_call: TRBJ2-1
clone_size: .
cdr3_length: 15
d_call: TRBD2
cdr3_aa: CASSQKRGAGHEQFF
cdr3_nt: TGCGCCAGCAGCCAAAAGCGGGGGGCGGGGCATGAGCAGTTCTTC

v_call: TRBV29-1
j_call: TRBJ1-4
clone_size: .
cdr3_length: 13
d_call: .
cdr3_aa: CSVADRRNEKLFF
cdr3_nt: TGCAGCGTCGCAGACAGGCGTAATGAAAAACTGTTTTTT

v_call: TRBV9
j_call: TRBJ1-6
clone_size: .
cdr3_length: 17
d_call: .
cdr3_aa: CASSAHLDVNSNSPLHF
cdr3_nt: TGTGCCAGCAGCGCCCACCTAGACGTAAATTCTAATTCACCCCTCCACTTT

v_call: TRBV15
j_call: TRBJ1-1
clone_size: .
cdr3_length: 15
d_call: .
cdr3_aa: CATSRDPRVGNEAFF
cdr3_nt: TGTGCCACCAGCAGAGATCCCAGGGTGGGAAATGAAGCTTTCTTT

v_call: TRBV28
j_call: TRBJ1-2
clone_size: .
cdr3_length: 15
d_call: TRBD1
cdr3_aa: CASSFDRGTNYGYTF
cdr3_nt: TGTGCCAGCAGTTTCGACAGGGGAACTAACTATGGCTACACCTTC

v_call: TRBV7-9
j_call: TRBJ1-2
clone_size: .
cdr3_length: 13
d_call: .
cdr3_aa: CASSYRDLGGYTF
cdr3_nt: TGTGCCAGCAGCTACAGGGATCTCGGTGGCTACACCTTC

v_call: TRBV19
j_call: TRBJ2-7
clone_size: .
cdr3_length: 15
d_call: TRBD1
cdr3_aa: CASSPRTGVSYEQYF
cdr3_nt: TGTGCCAGTAGTCCCCGGACAGGGGTTTCCTACGAGCAGTACTTC

v_call: TRBV7-9
j_call: TRBJ2-3
clone_size: .
cdr3_length: 15
d_call: .
cdr3_aa: CASSFGGGSTDTQYF
cdr3_nt: TGTGCCAGCAGCTTCGGGGGTGGGAGCACAGATACGCAGTATTTT

v_call: TRBV15
j_call: TRBJ2-2
clone_size: once
cdr3_length: 16
d_call: .
cdr3_aa: CATSTRQLRETGELFF
cdr3_nt: TGTGCCACCAGCACCCGACAACTCCGGGAAACCGGGGAGCTGTTTTTT

v_call: TRBV7-2
j_call: TRBJ2-1
clone_size: .
cdr3_length: 16
d_call: TRBD2
cdr3_aa: CASSFYSGFSYNEQFF
cdr3_nt: TGTGCCAGCAGCTTTTATAGCGGGTTTTCCTACAATGAGCAGTTCTTC

v_call: TRBV7-3
j_call: TRBJ2-2
clone_size: .
cdr3_length: 18
d_call: TRBD2
cdr3_aa: CASSFTNPAGGASGELFF
cdr3_nt: TGTGCCAGCAGCTTCACGAACCCAGCGGGAGGCGCGTCCGGGGAGCTGTTTTTT

v_call: TRBV5-1
j_call: TRBJ2-3
clone_size: .
cdr3_length: 15
d_call: TRBD2
cdr3_aa: CASSSILAGSYTQYF
cdr3_nt: TGCGCCAGCAGCTCAATACTAGCGGGATCGTATACGCAGTATTTT

v_call: TRBV5-1
j_call: TRBJ2-7
clone_size: .
cdr3_length: 15
d_call: .
cdr3_aa: CASSLDAPGRYEQYF
cdr3_nt: TGCGCCAGCAGCTTGGACGCCCCAGGGCGCTACGAGCAGTACTTC

v_call: TRBV12-5
j_call: TRBJ2-3
clone_size: .
cdr3_length: 14
d_call: TRBD1
cdr3_aa: CASGTGEGTDTQYF
cdr3_nt: TGTGCTAGTGGGACAGGGGAGGGCACAGATACGCAGTATTTT

v_call: TRBV4-2
j_call: TRBJ2-1
clone_size: few
cdr3_length: 15
d_call: .
cdr3_aa: CASSQTSRSYNEQFF
cdr3_nt: TGTGCCAGCAGCCAAACTAGCCGCTCCTACAATGAGCAGTTCTTC

v_call: TRBV19
j_call: TRBJ2-5
clone_size: once
cdr3_length: 14
d_call: .
cdr3_aa: CASRRRTDQETQYF
cdr3_nt: TGTGCCAGTAGAAGGAGGACAGATCAAGAGACCCAGTACTTC

v_call: TRBV6-5
j_call: TRBJ2-7
clone_size: .
cdr3_length: 15
d_call: TRBD1
cdr3_aa: CASSTTGTGRGEQYF
cdr3_nt: TGTGCCAGCAGTACCACCGGGACAGGAAGGGGCGAGCAGTACTTC

v_call: TRBV5-6
j_call: TRBJ2-3
clone_size: .
cdr3_length: 15
d_call: TRBD2
cdr3_aa: CASSLGLAATDTQYF
cdr3_nt: TGTGCCAGCAGCTTGGGACTAGCGGCTACAGATACGCAGTATTTT

v_call: TRBV18
j_call: TRBJ2-7
clone_size: .
cdr3_length: 15
d_call: .
cdr3_aa: CASSLSGTPSREQYF
cdr3_nt: TGTGCCAGCTCATTATCCGGGACTCCGTCTCGCGAGCAGTACTTC

v_call: TRBV5-1
j_call: TRBJ2-2
clone_size: .
cdr3_length: 14
d_call: .
cdr3_aa: CASSGGWFSGELFF
cdr3_nt: TGCGCCAGCAGCGGCGGGTGGTTCTCCGGGGAGCTGTTTTTT

v_call: TRBV10-3
j_call: TRBJ2-5
clone_size: .
cdr3_length: 13
d_call: TRBD2
cdr3_aa: CASGTSGSQTQYF
cdr3_nt: TGTGCCTCAGGGACTAGCGGGAGTCAGACCCAGTACTTC

v_call: TRBV4-1
j_call: TRBJ2-1
clone_size: .
cdr3_length: 15
d_call: TRBD2
cdr3_aa: CASSQETSGYNEQFF
cdr3_nt: TGCGCCAGCAGCCAAGAAACTAGCGGGTACAATGAGCAGTTCTTC

v_call: TRBV28
j_call: TRBJ1-6
clone_size: once
cdr3_length: 16
d_call: .
cdr3_aa: CASSPRGSSYNSPLHF
cdr3_nt: TGTGCCAGCAGCCCGCGAGGAAGCTCCTATAATTCCCCCCTCCACTTT

v_call: TRBV11-2
j_call: TRBJ1-1
clone_size: .
cdr3_length: 15
d_call: .
cdr3_aa: CASSLMGRANTEAFF
cdr3_nt: TGTGCCAGCAGCTTAATGGGCAGGGCGAACACTGAAGCTTTCTTT

v_call: TRBV7-2
j_call: TRBJ1-2
clone_size: .
cdr3_length: 14
d_call: TRBD1
cdr3_aa: CANSSGTGVRGYTF
cdr3_nt: TGTGCCAACAGCTCCGGGACAGGGGTCAGAGGCTACACCTTC

v_call: TRBV4-1
j_call: TRBJ1-1
clone_size: .
cdr3_length: 18
d_call: TRBD1
cdr3_aa: CASSQDPRGQGTNTEAFF
cdr3_nt: TGCGCCAGCAGCCAAGATCCGCGAGGACAGGGAACGAACACTGAAGCTTTCTTT

v_call: TRBV27
j_call: TRBJ2-5
clone_size: .
cdr3_length: 14
d_call: .
cdr3_aa: CATKVVTSGFLQYF
cdr3_nt: TGTGCCACCAAGGTGGTGACTAGTGGTTTTCTACAGTACTTC

v_call: TRBV29-1
j_call: TRBJ1-2
clone_size: .
cdr3_length: 13
d_call: .
cdr3_aa: CSVEDFGLGGVDF
cdr3_nt: TGCAGCGTTGAAGACTTCGGTTTAGGGGGTGTTGATTTC